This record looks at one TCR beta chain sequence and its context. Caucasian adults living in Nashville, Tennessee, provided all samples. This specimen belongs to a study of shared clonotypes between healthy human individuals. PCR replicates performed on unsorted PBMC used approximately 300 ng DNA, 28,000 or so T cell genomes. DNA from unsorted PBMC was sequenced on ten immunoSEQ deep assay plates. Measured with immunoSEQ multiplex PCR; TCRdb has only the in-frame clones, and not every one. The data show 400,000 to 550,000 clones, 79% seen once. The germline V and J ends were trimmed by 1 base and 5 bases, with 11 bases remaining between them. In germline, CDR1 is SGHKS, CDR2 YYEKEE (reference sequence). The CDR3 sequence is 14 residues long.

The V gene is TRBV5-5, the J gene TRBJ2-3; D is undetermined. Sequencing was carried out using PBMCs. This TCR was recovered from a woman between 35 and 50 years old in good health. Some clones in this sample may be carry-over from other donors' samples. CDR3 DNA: TGTGCCAGCAGCTTGCCTCTATACGGAGATACGCAGTATTTT. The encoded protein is CASSLPLYGDTQYF.